The rows below give T cell receptor beta chains drawn from one sample of a study of CD8 T cells in ankylosing spondylitis. MiXCR, applied by TCRdb to the 5' RACE reads, yields one record per CDR3 protein. The repertoire holds just under 350,000 distinct CDR3 sequences, with roughly 14% as singletons. The sequenced sample was blood, either unsorted or a sorted T cell fraction (not recorded which). Receptors originate from a male donor with ankylosing spondylitis or in good health (not recorded which). The CDR3 runs from the conserved cysteine through the conserved F or W. A D gene is named only where the DNA matches it firmly. Not all rows give a size; the values are once, few, many and, for expanded clones, a class.

v_gene: TRBV12-3/TRBV12-4; d_gene: TRBD1; j_gene: TRBJ1-2; abundance: many; CDR3aa: CASSAPGQASYGYTF; CDR3nt: TGTGCCAGCAGTGCCCCGGGACAGGCTAGCTATGGCTACACCTTC
v_gene: TRBV7-9; d_gene: TRBD1; j_gene: TRBJ2-3; abundance: once; CDR3aa: CASSWAGTGTDTQYF; CDR3nt: TGTGCCAGCAGCTGGGCCGGGACAGGGACCGATACGCAGTATTTT
v_gene: TRBV6-1; d_gene: TRBD2; j_gene: TRBJ2-3; abundance: .; CDR3aa: CASSRGLARGPDTQYF; CDR3nt: TGTGCCAGCAGTCGAGGACTAGCGCGGGGCCCAGATACGCAGTATTTT
v_gene: TRBV3-1; d_gene: TRBD2; j_gene: TRBJ2-1; abundance: .; CDR3aa: CASSQAGTTYNEQFF; CDR3nt: TGTGCCAGCAGCCAAGCCGGGACTACTTACAATGAGCAGTTCTTC
v_gene: TRBV4-2; d_gene: .; j_gene: TRBJ2-2; abundance: .; CDR3aa: CASSQTQKTNTGELFF; CDR3nt: TGTGCCAGCAGCCAAACCCAGAAAACGAACACCGGGGAGCTGTTTTTT
v_gene: TRBV20-1; d_gene: .; j_gene: TRBJ2-4; abundance: few; CDR3aa: CSALRDIRTAKNIQYF; CDR3nt: TGCAGTGCTCTCCGGGACATTCGTACGGCCAAAAACATTCAGTACTTC
v_gene: TRBV4-1; d_gene: TRBD2; j_gene: TRBJ2-2; abundance: .; CDR3aa: CASSFPLAGAGELFF; CDR3nt: TGCGCCAGCAGCTTTCCCTTGGCGGGGGCCGGGGAGCTGTTTTTT
v_gene: TRBV5-6; d_gene: .; j_gene: TRBJ2-1; abundance: .; CDR3aa: CASSGRRQGNLFSNEQFF; CDR3nt: TGTGCCAGCAGCGGGAGGCGACAGGGAAACCTTTTTAGCAATGAGCAGTTCTTC
v_gene: TRBV10-3; d_gene: .; j_gene: TRBJ2-1; abundance: .; CDR3aa: CAISESGRDEQFF; CDR3nt: TGTGCCATCAGTGAGTCGGGGAGAGATGAGCAGTTCTTC
v_gene: TRBV12-3/TRBV12-4; d_gene: TRBD2; j_gene: TRBJ2-1; abundance: few; CDR3aa: CASSLGFSSGGLNEQFF; CDR3nt: TGTGCCAGCAGTTTGGGGTTCTCAAGCGGGGGCCTCAATGAGCAGTTCTTC
v_gene: TRBV30; d_gene: .; j_gene: TRBJ2-2; abundance: many; CDR3aa: CAWSRSLNGELFF; CDR3nt: TGTGCCTGGAGTCGTTCTCTTAACGGGGAGCTGTTTTTT
v_gene: TRBV20-1; d_gene: .; j_gene: TRBJ2-1; abundance: .; CDR3aa: CSPTSGSEQFF; CDR3nt: TGCAGTCCAACTTCGGGGAGTGAGCAGTTCTTC
v_gene: TRBV5-1; d_gene: .; j_gene: TRBJ2-7; abundance: .; CDR3aa: CASSGTGEQYF; CDR3nt: TGCGCCAGCAGCGGTACAGGCGAGCAGTACTTC
v_gene: TRBV10-3; d_gene: TRBD2; j_gene: TRBJ2-1; abundance: few; CDR3aa: CAINGGRANNEQFF; CDR3nt: TGTGCCATCAATGGCGGGAGGGCGAATAATGAGCAGTTCTTC
v_gene: TRBV12-3/TRBV12-4; d_gene: .; j_gene: TRBJ1-1; abundance: .; CDR3aa: CASILSSGTEAFF; CDR3nt: TGTGCCAGCATCTTGAGTTCGGGTACTGAAGCTTTCTTT
v_gene: TRBV6-5; d_gene: TRBD2; j_gene: TRBJ2-1; abundance: many; CDR3aa: CASSYGDTSAGQFF; CDR3nt: TGTGCCAGCAGTTACGGGGATACTAGCGCTGGGCAGTTCTTC
v_gene: TRBV20-1; d_gene: .; j_gene: TRBJ2-3; abundance: many; CDR3aa: CSARRDPSTDTQYF; CDR3nt: TGCAGTGCTAGACGGGACCCTAGCACAGATACGCAGTATTTT
v_gene: TRBV25-1; d_gene: TRBD2; j_gene: TRBJ2-3; abundance: .; CDR3aa: CASGRGIDTQYF; CDR3nt: TGTGCCAGCGGGAGGGGTATAGATACGCAGTATTTT
v_gene: TRBV29-1; d_gene: TRBD1; j_gene: TRBJ1-1; abundance: .; CDR3aa: CSVERTGANTEAFF; CDR3nt: TGCAGCGTGGAACGGACAGGAGCAAACACTGAAGCTTTCTTT
v_gene: TRBV5-1; d_gene: TRBD2; j_gene: TRBJ2-7; abundance: .; CDR3aa: CASSFGTSGNGYSYEQYF; CDR3nt: TGCGCCAGCAGCTTCGGGACTAGCGGTAATGGGTACTCCTACGAGCAGTACTTC
v_gene: TRBV11-2; d_gene: TRBD2; j_gene: TRBJ2-7; abundance: few; CDR3aa: CASSLEGGLARHEQYF; CDR3nt: TGTGCCAGCAGCTTAGAAGGGGGACTAGCGAGGCACGAGCAGTACTTC
v_gene: TRBV6-1; d_gene: TRBD1; j_gene: TRBJ1-6; abundance: .; CDR3aa: CASRGQGMGPLHF; CDR3nt: TGTGCCAGCAGGGGACAGGGTATGGGGCCCCTCCACTTT
v_gene: TRBV7-2; d_gene: TRBD1; j_gene: TRBJ2-2; abundance: .; CDR3aa: CASSLGGGQDTGELFF; CDR3nt: TGTGCCAGCAGCTTAGGGGGCGGACAGGACACCGGGGAGCTGTTTTTT
v_gene: TRBV20-1; d_gene: TRBD2; j_gene: TRBJ2-7; abundance: .; CDR3aa: CSAREELAGGSYEQYF; CDR3nt: TGCAGTGCTAGAGAAGAACTAGCGGGAGGGTCCTACGAGCAGTACTTC
v_gene: TRBV6-5; d_gene: .; j_gene: TRBJ2-3; abundance: .; CDR3aa: CASSSATDTQYF; CDR3nt: TGTGCCAGCAGTTCAGCCACAGATACGCAGTATTTT
v_gene: TRBV2; d_gene: TRBD1; j_gene: TRBJ1-2; abundance: .; CDR3aa: CASSNQGQGIGGYTF; CDR3nt: TGTGCCAGCAGTAACCAGGGACAGGGGATAGGTGGCTACACCTTC
v_gene: TRBV15; d_gene: .; j_gene: TRBJ2-3; abundance: .; CDR3aa: CATSRRGGNTQYF; CDR3nt: TGTGCCACCAGCCGGCGAGGAGGGAATACGCAGTATTTT
v_gene: TRBV20-1; d_gene: .; j_gene: TRBJ2-1; abundance: few; CDR3aa: CSASNGRNPEQFF; CDR3nt: TGCAGTGCTAGTAATGGCAGAAACCCTGAGCAGTTCTTC
v_gene: TRBV7-8; d_gene: TRBD2; j_gene: TRBJ2-7; abundance: .; CDR3aa: CASSPGGLAGGYEQYF; CDR3nt: TGTGCCAGCAGCCCTGGGGGACTAGCGGGAGGGTACGAGCAGTACTTC
v_gene: TRBV30; d_gene: .; j_gene: TRBJ1-2; abundance: few; CDR3aa: CAWSRGQPSGNYGYTF; CDR3nt: TGTGCCTGGAGCAGAGGACAGCCAAGCGGGAACTATGGCTACACCTTC
v_gene: TRBV27; d_gene: .; j_gene: TRBJ2-3; abundance: .; CDR3aa: CASSPRQFPDTQYF; CDR3nt: TGTGCCAGCAGTCCTCGGCAGTTCCCTGATACGCAGTATTTT
v_gene: TRBV5-1; d_gene: .; j_gene: TRBJ1-1; abundance: few; CDR3aa: CASSLERKGNTEAFF; CDR3nt: TGCGCCAGCAGCTTGGAAAGAAAGGGGAACACTGAAGCTTTCTTT
v_gene: TRBV20-1; d_gene: TRBD2; j_gene: TRBJ2-1; abundance: .; CDR3aa: CSARKASGTNNEQFF; CDR3nt: TGCAGTGCTAGAAAGGCTAGCGGGACGAACAATGAGCAGTTCTTC
v_gene: TRBV20-1; d_gene: TRBD1; j_gene: TRBJ2-7; abundance: .; CDR3aa: CSARDPQGSYEQYF; CDR3nt: TGCAGTGCTAGAGATCCACAGGGGTCGTACGAGCAGTACTTC
v_gene: TRBV5-1; d_gene: .; j_gene: TRBJ2-5; abundance: .; CDR3aa: CASREEAETQYF; CDR3nt: TGCGCCAGCAGGGAGGAGGCAGAGACCCAGTACTTC
v_gene: TRBV5-1; d_gene: .; j_gene: TRBJ1-4; abundance: few; CDR3aa: CASSLADEEKLFF; CDR3nt: TGCGCCAGCAGCTTGGCCGACGAGGAAAAACTGTTTTTT
v_gene: TRBV12-3/TRBV12-4; d_gene: TRBD2; j_gene: TRBJ2-3; abundance: few; CDR3aa: CASSPLAGGGDTQYF; CDR3nt: TGTGCCAGCAGCCCTCTAGCGGGAGGCGGGGATACGCAGTATTTT
v_gene: TRBV18; d_gene: .; j_gene: TRBJ1-3; abundance: few; CDR3aa: CASSEGYSGNTIYF; CDR3nt: TGTGCCAGCTCCGAAGGCTACTCTGGAAACACCATATATTTT
v_gene: TRBV7-9; d_gene: .; j_gene: TRBJ1-2; abundance: few; CDR3aa: CASSLATYGLFGYTF; CDR3nt: TGTGCCAGCAGCTTAGCCACGTACGGTCTCTTTGGCTACACCTTC
v_gene: TRBV5-1; d_gene: .; j_gene: TRBJ2-1; abundance: .; CDR3aa: CASSSEDASEEQFF; CDR3nt: TGCGCCAGCAGCTCGGAGGACGCGTCCGAAGAGCAGTTCTTC
v_gene: TRBV30; d_gene: TRBD1; j_gene: TRBJ1-5; abundance: few; CDR3aa: CAWLQGAGQPQHF; CDR3nt: TGTGCCTGGCTACAGGGGGCAGGTCAGCCCCAGCATTTT
v_gene: TRBV4-1; d_gene: TRBD2; j_gene: TRBJ2-7; abundance: once; CDR3aa: CASSQRGRSYEQYF; CDR3nt: TGCGCCAGCAGCCAGCGCGGGAGGAGCTACGAGCAGTACTTC